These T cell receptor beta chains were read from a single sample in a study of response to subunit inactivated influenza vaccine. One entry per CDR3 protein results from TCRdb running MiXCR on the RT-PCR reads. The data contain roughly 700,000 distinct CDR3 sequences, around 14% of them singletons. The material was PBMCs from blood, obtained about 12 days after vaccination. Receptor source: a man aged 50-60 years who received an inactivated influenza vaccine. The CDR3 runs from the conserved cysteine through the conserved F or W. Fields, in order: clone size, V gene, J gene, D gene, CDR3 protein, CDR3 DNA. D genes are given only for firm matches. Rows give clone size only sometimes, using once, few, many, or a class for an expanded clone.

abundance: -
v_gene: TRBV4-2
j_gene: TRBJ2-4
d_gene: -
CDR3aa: CASSQDGSILAKNIQYF
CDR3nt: TGTGCCAGCAGCCAAGACGGGAGTATCCTAGCCAAAAACATTCAGTACTTC

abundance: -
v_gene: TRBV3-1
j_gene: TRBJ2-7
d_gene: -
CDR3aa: CASSQAGSAYEQYF
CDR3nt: TGTGCCAGCAGCCAGGCCGGGTCTGCCTACGAGCAGTACTTC

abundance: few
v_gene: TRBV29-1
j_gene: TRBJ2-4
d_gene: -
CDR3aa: CSVADDGDIQYF
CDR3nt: TGCAGCGTTGCCGACGATGGGGACATTCAGTACTTC

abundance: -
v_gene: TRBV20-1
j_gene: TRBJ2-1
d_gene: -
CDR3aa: CSARDREGAYNEQFF
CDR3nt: TGCAGTGCTAGAGATCGAGAGGGGGCCTACAATGAGCAGTTCTTC

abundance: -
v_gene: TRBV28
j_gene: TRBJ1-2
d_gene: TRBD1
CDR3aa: CASSLSAGGANYGYTF
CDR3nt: TGTGCCAGCAGTTTATCCGCAGGGGGCGCGAACTATGGCTACACCTTC

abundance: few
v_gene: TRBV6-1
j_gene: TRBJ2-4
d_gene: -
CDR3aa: CASSEQAAKNIQYF
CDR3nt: TGTGCCAGCAGTGAACAGGCAGCCAAAAACATTCAGTACTTC

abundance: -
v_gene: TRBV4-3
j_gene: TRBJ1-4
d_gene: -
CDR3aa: CASSQEVRGATNEKLFF
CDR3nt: TGCGCCAGCAGCCAAGAGGTACGGGGGGCAACTAATGAAAAACTGTTTTTT

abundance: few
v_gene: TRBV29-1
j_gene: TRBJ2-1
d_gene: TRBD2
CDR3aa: CSGQSGRFNEQFF
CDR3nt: TGCAGCGGGCAGAGCGGGAGATTCAATGAGCAGTTCTTC

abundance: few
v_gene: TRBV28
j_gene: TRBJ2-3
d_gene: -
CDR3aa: CASSIGPTRDTQYF
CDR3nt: TGTGCCAGCAGTATTGGGCCCACAAGGGATACGCAGTATTTT

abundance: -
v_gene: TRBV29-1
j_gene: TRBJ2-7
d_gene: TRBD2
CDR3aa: CSVETSGTYEQYF
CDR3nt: TGCAGCGTTGAAACTAGCGGAACCTACGAGCAGTACTTC

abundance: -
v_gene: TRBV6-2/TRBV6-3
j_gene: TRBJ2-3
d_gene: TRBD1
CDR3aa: CASSYSDRTTDTQYF
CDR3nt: TGTGCCAGCAGTTACTCGGACAGGACCACAGATACGCAGTATTTT

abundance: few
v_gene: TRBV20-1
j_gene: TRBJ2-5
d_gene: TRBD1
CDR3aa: CSARDRAQVLGTQYF
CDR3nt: TGCAGTGCACGGGACAGGGCCCAAGTACTGGGGACCCAGTACTTC

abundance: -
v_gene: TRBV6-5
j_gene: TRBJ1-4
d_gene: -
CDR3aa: CASSYSPVADEKLFF
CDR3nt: TGTGCCAGCAGTTACTCTCCAGTCGCTGATGAAAAACTGTTTTTT

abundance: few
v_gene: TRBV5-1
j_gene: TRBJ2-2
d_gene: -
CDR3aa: CASSTQPSNTGELFF
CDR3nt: TGCGCCAGCAGCACCCAGCCTTCGAACACCGGGGAGCTGTTTTTT

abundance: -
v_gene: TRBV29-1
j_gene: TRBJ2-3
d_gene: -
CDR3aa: CSVDARSTDTQYF
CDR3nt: TGCAGCGTTGACGCGAGGAGCACAGATACGCAGTATTTT

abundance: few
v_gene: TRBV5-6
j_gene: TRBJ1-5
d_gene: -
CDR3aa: CASSSPQRNQPQHF
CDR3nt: TGTGCCAGCAGTTCCCCCCAGCGCAATCAGCCCCAGCATTTT

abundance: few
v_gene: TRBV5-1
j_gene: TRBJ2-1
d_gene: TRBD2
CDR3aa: CASSLTTSGTSYNEQFF
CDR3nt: TGCGCCAGCAGCCTCACGACTAGCGGGACCTCCTACAATGAGCAGTTCTTC

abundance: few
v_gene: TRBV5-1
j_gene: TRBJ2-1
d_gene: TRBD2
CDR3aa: CASSSLLAGGYNEQFF
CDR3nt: TGCGCCAGCAGCTCACTACTAGCGGGGGGCTACAATGAGCAGTTCTTC

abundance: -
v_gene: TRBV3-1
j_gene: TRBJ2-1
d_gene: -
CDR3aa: CASSQDWANNEQFF
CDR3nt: TGTGCCAGCAGCCAAGATTGGGCAAACAATGAGCAGTTCTTC

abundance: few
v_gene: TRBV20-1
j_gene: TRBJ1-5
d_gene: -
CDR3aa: CSARANVLEPQHF
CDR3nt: TGCAGTGCTAGAGCTAACGTCTTGGAGCCCCAGCATTTT

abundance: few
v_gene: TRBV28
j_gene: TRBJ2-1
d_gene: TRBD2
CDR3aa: CASSQGLAGLWQFF
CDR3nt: TGTGCCAGCAGTCAGGGACTAGCGGGTCTCTGGCAGTTCTTC

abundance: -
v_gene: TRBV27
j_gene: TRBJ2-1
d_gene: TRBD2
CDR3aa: CASSLLAGVIDEQFF
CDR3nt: TGTGCCAGCAGTTTACTAGCGGGAGTGATCGATGAGCAGTTCTTC

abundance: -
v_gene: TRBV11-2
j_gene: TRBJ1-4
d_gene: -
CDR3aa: CASSYWGPNEKLFF
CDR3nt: TGTGCCAGCAGCTATTGGGGCCCCAATGAAAAACTGTTTTTT

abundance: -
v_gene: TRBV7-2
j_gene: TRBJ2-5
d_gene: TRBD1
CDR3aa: CASSPYRQGSGETQYF
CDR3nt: TGTGCCAGCAGCCCCTACCGACAGGGATCAGGAGAGACCCAGTACTTC

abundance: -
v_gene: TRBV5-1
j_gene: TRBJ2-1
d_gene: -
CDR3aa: CASSLAPETYNEQFF
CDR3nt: TGCGCCAGCAGCTTGGCCCCAGAAACCTACAATGAGCAGTTCTTC

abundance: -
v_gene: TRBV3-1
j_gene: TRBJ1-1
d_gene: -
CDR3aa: CASSQDYRSTEAFF
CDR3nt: TGTGCCAGCAGCCAAGACTATAGGAGCACTGAAGCTTTCTTT

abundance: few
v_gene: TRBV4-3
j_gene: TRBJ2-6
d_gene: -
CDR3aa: CASSQLALISGANVLTF
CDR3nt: TGCGCCAGCAGCCAATTGGCTTTGATCTCTGGGGCCAACGTCCTGACTTTC